Listed below are T cell receptor beta chains from one sample, sequenced in a study of T cell repertoires in cytomegalovirus infection. Using its own MiXCR run on the reads, TCRdb lists one record per CDR3 protein. The repertoire has about 450,000 distinct CDR3 sequences, approximately 30% of them found once; the top ten carry approximately 13%. Sequencing was performed on PBMCs. The receptor set was obtained from a human donor in good health (CMV status not recorded). Some clones in this sample may be carry-over from other donors' samples. The CDR3 runs from the conserved cysteine through the conserved F or W. D genes are given only for firm matches. Clone size is given for some rows only: seen once, a few or many times, or a class if the clone is expanded.

TRBV2	NA	NA	TRBJ1-5	TGTGCCAGCAGTGAGCAGGGATGTGGTTATAGCAATCAGCCCCAGCATTTT	CASSEQGCGYSNQPQHF
TRBV4-1	NA	TRBD1	TRBJ1-2	TGCGCCAGCAGCCAGATCCGGGACAGGGACGTCTATGGCTACACCTTC	CASSQIRDRDVYGYTF
TRBV25-1	few	TRBD1	TRBJ1-2	TGTGCCAGCAGTGAAAGGGACAGGGGCTATGGCTACACCTTC	CASSERDRGYGYTF
TRBV7-8	NA	TRBD2	TRBJ2-7	TGTGCCAGCAGCAAAGGACTAGCGGAATCCTACGAGCAGTACTTC	CASSKGLAESYEQYF
TRBV12-3/TRBV12-4	NA	NA	TRBJ1-1	TGTGCCAGCAGTTCCCAAAAGACAGCGAACACTGAAGCTTGCTTT	CASSSQKTANTEACF
TRBV28	NA	NA	TRBJ1-6	TGTGCCAGCAGTTTGGGATACGGGGGGGCCCTCCACTTT	CASSLGYGGALHF
TRBV20-1	NA	TRBD1	TRBJ1-1	TGCAGTGGCTTACAGGGGATAATGAACACTGAAGCTTTCTTT	CSGLQGIMNTEAFF
TRBV7-2	many	TRBD2	TRBJ2-3	TGTGCCAGCAGCGTCGGGACTAGCGGAACCACAGATACGCAGTATTTT	CASSVGTSGTTDTQYF
TRBV7-9	few	NA	TRBJ2-7	TGTGCCAGCAGCTTACGGGCCTACGAGCAGTACTTC	CASSLRAYEQYF
TRBV20-1	NA	NA	TRBJ2-3	TGCAGTGCTAGAGTGCAGGGTTGGGATACGCAGTATTTT	CSARVQGWDTQYF
TRBV15	NA	TRBD1	TRBJ2-5	TGTGCCACCAGCAGCAACCGGGACAGAGAGACCCAGTACTTC	CATSSNRDRETQYF
TRBV12-3/TRBV12-4	NA	NA	TRBJ2-2	TGTGCCGGGGGGGCCCAGAACACCGGGGAGCTGTTTTTT	CAGGAQNTGELFF
TRBV12-5	few	NA	TRBJ1-5	TGTGCTAGTGGTTTGGGAAGGGAGAGCAATCAGCCCCAGCATTTT	CASGLGRESNQPQHF
TRBV28	few	TRBD2	TRBJ2-7	TGTGCCAGCAGTCGGACTAGCGGGGGCCAGACCTACGAGCAGTACTTC	CASSRTSGGQTYEQYF
TRBV2	few	TRBD2	TRBJ2-1	TGTGCCAGCTATTCTAAGCGGGAAGCCAATGAGCAGTTCTTC	CASYSKREANEQFF
TRBV20-1	few	NA	TRBJ2-6	TGCAGTGCTAGAATGAATCAGCCTGGGGCCAACGTCCTGACTTTC	CSARMNQPGANVLTF
TRBV7-6	NA	TRBD1	TRBJ2-3	TGTGCCAGCAGCCTCCGGGACAGTCTGGCAGATACGCAGTATTTT	CASSLRDSLADTQYF
TRBV5-4	few	TRBD2	TRBJ2-1	TGTGCCAGCCGCGGGGGGGAGGACCTCTCCTACAATGAGCAGTTCTTC	CASRGGEDLSYNEQFF
TRBV7-2	many	TRBD2	TRBJ2-7	TGTGCCAGCAGCTTGGGGCTAGCGGGGGCCCCGGGGAATGAGCAGTACTTC	CASSLGLAGAPGNEQYF
TRBV7-2	many	NA	TRBJ2-7	TGTGCCAGCAGCTTCGGCAGCAACTACGAGCAGTACTTC	CASSFGSNYEQYF
TRBV27	NA	TRBD2	TRBJ2-5	TGTGCCAGCAGTTTATCGCGGGGGATCCAAGAGACCCAGTACTTC	CASSLSRGIQETQYF
TRBV12-3/TRBV12-4	NA	TRBD1	TRBJ2-5	TGTGCCAGCAGTATGTATGACAGGGGATACCAAGAGACCCAGTACTTC	CASSMYDRGYQETQYF
TRBV7-2	many	TRBD2	TRBJ2-5	TGTGCCAGCAGCCACGGACTAGCGGGGGATCAAGAGACCCAGTACTTC	CASSHGLAGDQETQYF
TRBV7-9	many	NA	TRBJ1-5	TGTGCCAGCAGCTTAGACCCCTTCCAACGTGGTAGCAATCAGCCCCAGCATTTT	CASSLDPFQRGSNQPQHF
TRBV7-2	many	NA	TRBJ2-7	TGTGCCAGCAGCTTAGGTGCAGGGGTTGGGGAGCAGTACTTC	CASSLGAGVGEQYF
TRBV6-6	NA	NA	TRBJ1-1	TGTGCCAGCAGTTACGAGAGGGGAGGAGGCGGCACTGAAGCTCTCTTT	CASSYERGGGGTEALF
TRBV24-1	few	NA	TRBJ1-4	TGTGCCACCAGTGACACCTCTGGGGAAAAACTGTTTTTT	CATSDTSGEKLFF
TRBV27	once	NA	TRBJ2-3	TGTGCCACCCAGCCTCTTGGAGCGGACACAGATACGCAGTATTTT	CATQPLGADTDTQYF
TRBV7-2	many	TRBD2	TRBJ2-2	TGTGCCAGCAGCCAAGCGGGAGTGAACACCGGGGAGCTGTTTTTT	CASSQAGVNTGELFF
TRBV29-1	NA	NA	TRBJ2-1	TGCAGCGTTGAATCTATTAGTTGGTACGTTCCCTTCTACAATGAGCAGTTCTTC	CSVESISWYVPFYNEQFF
TRBV7-2	many	NA	TRBJ2-7	TGTGCCAGCAGCCTAGATTCAGGGGCCTCCTACGAGCAGTACTTC	CASSLDSGASYEQYF
TRBV10-3	few	NA	TRBJ1-1	TGTGCCATCACTCAGTCGGGACAACCGATGGTTGAAGCTTTCTTT	CAITQSGQPMVEAFF
TRBV11-3	once	TRBD2	TRBJ2-1	TGTGCCAGCAGCTTAGGTGGTAGCGGGGGGCAGACCAATGAGCAGTTCTTC	CASSLGGSGGQTNEQFF
TRBV4-1	NA	NA	TRBJ2-5	TGCGCCAGCAGCCAAGGGTTAGTCGGCCCCGTGGAGACCCAGTACTTC	CASSQGLVGPVETQYF
TRBV7-6	NA	TRBD2	TRBJ2-3	TGTGCCAGCAGCCTCTCGACTAGCGGGGGCCCCAGCACAGATACGCAGTATTTT	CASSLSTSGGPSTDTQYF
TRBV7-2	many	NA	TRBJ2-5	TGTGCCAGCAGCTGGAGGGGACAAGAGACCCAGTACTTC	CASSWRGQETQYF
TRBV12-3/TRBV12-4	few	NA	TRBJ1-2	TGTGCCAGCAACCCCAGGGGAGCCAGCTATGGCTACACCTTC	CASNPRGASYGYTF
TRBV6-1	many	NA	TRBJ2-5	TGTGCCAGCAGTGAAGCGCAGGGAGAAGAGACCCAGTACTTC	CASSEAQGEETQYF
TRBV19	NA	NA	TRBJ1-2	TGTGCCAGTAGTCTCCGTGGGGCTAACTATGGCTACACCTTC	CASSLRGANYGYTF
TRBV19	once	NA	TRBJ2-5	TGTGCCAGTAGTATAGGACTCCCGACTACTCCCCAAGAGACCCAGTACTTC	CASSIGLPTTPQETQYF
TRBV7-9	few	NA	TRBJ1-4	TGTGCCAGCAGTCGCCAATGGCCGCGACTGTTTTTT	CASSRQWPRLFF
TRBV20-1	NA	NA	TRBJ2-5	TGCAGTGCTGGGACGGGGCTTCAAGAGACCCAGTACTTC	CSAGTGLQETQYF
TRBV9	NA	TRBD1	TRBJ2-1	TGTGCCAGCAATCCGTCCCGGGACAGGGGGCGAGGGGATGAGCAGTTCTTC	CASNPSRDRGRGDEQFF
TRBV5-4	NA	NA	TRBJ1-1	TGTGCCAGCAGCCCTACGACAGTTAATGAAGCTTTCTTT	CASSPTTVNEAFF
TRBV7-9	NA	TRBD2	TRBJ2-1	TGTGCCAGCAGCCACCGACCGGGACTAGCGAATAAAAGCTCCTACAATGAGCAGTTCTTC	CASSHRPGLANKSSYNEQFF
TRBV6-1	few	TRBD2	TRBJ2-3	TGTGCCAGCTCCATCAATCCAGCGGGGGCCGCTAGCACAGATACGCAGTATTTT	CASSINPAGAASTDTQYF
TRBV15	few	NA	TRBJ2-2	TGTGCCACCAGCAGAGGATTTGCCGGGGAGCTGTTTTTT	CATSRGFAGELFF
TRBV11-2	many	TRBD1	TRBJ2-7	TGTGCCAGCAGCATACAGGGGGGCGGCAGCTCCTACGAGCAGTACTTC	CASSIQGGGSSYEQYF
TRBV24-1	few	TRBD1	TRBJ2-1	TGTGCCACCAGTGATCCTGGGACAGTAGGAAGGGACAATGAGCAGTTCTTC	CATSDPGTVGRDNEQFF
TRBV19	NA	NA	TRBJ1-1	TGTGCCAGTACCCCCAAGTTGGTGAACACTGAAGCTTTCTTT	CASTPKLVNTEAFF
TRBV2	NA	NA	TRBJ2-1	TGTGCCACCCTGGAAAGTGAGGCGCGTTCCTACAATGAGCAGTTCTTC	CATLESEARSYNEQFF
TRBV12-3/TRBV12-4	NA	NA	TRBJ2-1	TGTGCCAGCAGTATGGGCCCCGGCGCGAATGAGCAGTTCTTC	CASSMGPGANEQFF
TRBV5-1	NA	TRBD2	TRBJ2-4	TGCGCCAGCAGCTCTGGGACTAGCGGGCCCAGGGGCAAAAACATTCAGTACTTC	CASSSGTSGPRGKNIQYF
TRBV6-5	few	TRBD1	TRBJ1-6	TGTGCCAGCAGTTGGGGACAGCTAAATTCACCCCTCCACTTT	CASSWGQLNSPLHF